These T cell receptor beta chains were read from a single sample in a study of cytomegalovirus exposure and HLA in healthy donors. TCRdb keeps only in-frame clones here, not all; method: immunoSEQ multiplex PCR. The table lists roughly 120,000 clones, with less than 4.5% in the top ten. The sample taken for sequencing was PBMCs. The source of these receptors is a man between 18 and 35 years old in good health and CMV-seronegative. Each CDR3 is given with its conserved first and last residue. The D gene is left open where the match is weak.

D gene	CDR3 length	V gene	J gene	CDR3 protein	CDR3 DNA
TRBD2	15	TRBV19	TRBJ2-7	CASSIVAGERSEQYF	TGTGCCAGTAGTATAGTGGCGGGAGAGAGGAGCGAGCAGTACTTC
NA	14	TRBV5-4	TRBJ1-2	CASSRGGSESGYTF	TGTGCCAGCAGCCGCGGGGGCTCAGAGTCTGGCTACACCTTC
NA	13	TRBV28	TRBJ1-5	CASSNPGIQPQHF	TGTGCCAGCAGTAATCCAGGGATTCAGCCCCAGCATTTT
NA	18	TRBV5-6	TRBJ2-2	CASSPARDPNSGTGELFF	TGTGCCAGCAGCCCCGCGCGGGATCCAAATTCAGGCACCGGGGAGCTGTTTTTT
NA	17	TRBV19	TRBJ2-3	CASSRKRQTGTTDTQYF	TGTGCCAGTAGTAGAAAAAGACAGACGGGCACCACAGATACGCAGTATTTT
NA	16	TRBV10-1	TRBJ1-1	CASSESRGNVNTEAFF	TGCGCCAGCAGTGAGTCGCGGGGTAACGTGAACACTGAAGCTTTCTTT
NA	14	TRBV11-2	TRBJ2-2	CASSFTGNTGELFF	TGTGCCAGCAGCTTTACAGGAAACACCGGGGAGCTGTTTTTT
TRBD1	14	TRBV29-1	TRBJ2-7	CSVDEGQGPFEQYF	TGCAGCGTTGATGAGGGACAGGGCCCGTTCGAGCAGTACTTC
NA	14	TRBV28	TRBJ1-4	CASSQGLPVEKLFF	TGTGCCAGCAGTCAGGGACTTCCCGTTGAAAAACTGTTTTTT
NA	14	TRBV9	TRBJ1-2	CASSVAGPNYGYTF	TGTGCCAGCAGCGTAGCAGGGCCCAACTATGGCTACACCTTC
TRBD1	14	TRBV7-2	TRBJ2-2	CASSPDRVSGELFF	TGTGCCAGCAGCCCGGACAGGGTGTCCGGGGAGCTGTTTTTT
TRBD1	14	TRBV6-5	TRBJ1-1	CASSKTGARTEAFF	TGTGCCAGCAGTAAGACAGGGGCCAGAACTGAAGCTTTCTTT
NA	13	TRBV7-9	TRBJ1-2	CASSRDRSGGYTF	TGTGCCAGCAGCCGCGACAGGTCCGGCGGCTACACCTTC
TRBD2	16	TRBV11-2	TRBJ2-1	CASSPPASGVVNEQFF	TGTGCCAGCAGCCCCCCGGCCAGCGGGGTAGTGAATGAGCAGTTCTTC
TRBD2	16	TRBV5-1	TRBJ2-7	CASSLATSGSFYEQYF	TGCGCCAGCAGCTTGGCCACTAGCGGGAGTTTTTACGAGCAGTACTTC
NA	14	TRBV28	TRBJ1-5	CASSLGGVNQPQHF	TGTGCCAGCAGCCTCGGGGGGGTCAATCAGCCCCAGCATTTT
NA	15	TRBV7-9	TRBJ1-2	CASSGPTGPGDGYTF	TGTGCCAGCAGCGGACCGACTGGTCCCGGGGATGGCTACACCTTC
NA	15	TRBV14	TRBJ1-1	CASSQVRGINTEAFF	TGTGCCAGCAGCCAAGTACGGGGGATAAACACTGAAGCTTTCTTT
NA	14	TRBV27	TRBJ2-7	CASSLWGTDYEQYF	TGTGCCAGCAGTTTATGGGGCACTGACTACGAGCAGTACTTC
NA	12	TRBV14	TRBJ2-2	CASSQDPRGLFF	TGTGCCAGCAGCCAAGATCCCCGGGGGCTGTTTTTT
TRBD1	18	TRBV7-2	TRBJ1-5	CASSTRQGIIPSYQPQHF	TGTGCCAGCAGCACCCGACAGGGAATAATCCCCTCGTATCAGCCCCAGCATTTT
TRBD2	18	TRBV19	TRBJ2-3	CASSIRLAGLTSTDTQYF	TGTGCCAGTAGTATTCGGCTAGCGGGCCTTACTAGCACAGATACGCAGTATTTT
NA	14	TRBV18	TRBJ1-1	CASSLEDGYTEAFF	TGTGCCAGCTCTCTAGAAGACGGGTACACTGAAGCTTTCTTT
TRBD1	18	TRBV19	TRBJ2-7	CASSRRPPGQGSWDEQYF	TGTGCCAGTAGTAGAAGACCTCCGGGACAGGGGTCATGGGACGAGCAGTACTTC
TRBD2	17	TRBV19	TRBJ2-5	CASSILGTSGVGETQYF	TGTGCCAGTAGTATACTCGGGACTAGCGGAGTGGGAGAGACCCAGTACTTC
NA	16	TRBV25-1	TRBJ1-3	CASSEYRGDPGNTIYF	TGTGCCAGCAGTGAATATAGAGGAGACCCTGGAAACACCATATATTTT
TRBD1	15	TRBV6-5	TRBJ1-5	CASSTDRGPDQPQHF	TGTGCCAGCAGTACGGACAGGGGGCCGGATCAGCCCCAGCATTTT
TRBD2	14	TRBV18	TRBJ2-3	CASSRTSSTDTQYF	TGTGCCAGCTCAAGGACTAGTAGCACAGATACGCAGTATTTT
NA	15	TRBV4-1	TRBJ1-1	CASSQAAAMNTEAFF	TGCGCCAGCAGCCAAGCTGCGGCGATGAACACTGAAGCTTTCTTT
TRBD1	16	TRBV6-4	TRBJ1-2	CASSAGTAVSGGGYTF	TGTGCCAGCAGTGCCGGGACGGCTGTTTCAGGGGGAGGCTACACCTTC
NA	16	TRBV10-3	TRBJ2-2	CAISDPDTANTGELFF	TGTGCCATCAGTGACCCCGACACAGCGAACACCGGGGAGCTGTTTTTT
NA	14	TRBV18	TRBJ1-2	CASSPQSQNYGYTF	TGTGCCAGCTCACCACAATCACAAAACTATGGCTACACCTTC
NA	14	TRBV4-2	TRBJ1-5	CASSQGTENQPQHF	TGTGCCAGCAGCCAAGGGACAGAAAATCAGCCCCAGCATTTT
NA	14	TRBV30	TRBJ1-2	CAWSVHLTGDGYTF	TGTGCCTGGAGTGTACACTTGACAGGTGATGGCTACACCTTC
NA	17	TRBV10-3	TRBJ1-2	CAISESSLTGLRYGYTF	TGTGCCATCAGTGAGTCAAGCTTAACAGGGTTGAGGTATGGCTACACCTTC
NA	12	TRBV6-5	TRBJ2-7	CASSYNSYEQYF	TGTGCCAGCAGTTATAATAGCTACGAGCAGTACTTC
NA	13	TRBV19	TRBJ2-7	CASSITLSYEQYF	TGTGCCAGTAGTATCACTCTCTCCTACGAGCAGTACTTC
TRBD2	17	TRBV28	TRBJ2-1	CASRETSGISAYNEQFF	TGTGCCAGCAGGGAGACTAGCGGGATCAGTGCCTACAATGAGCAGTTCTTC
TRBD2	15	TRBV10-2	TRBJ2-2	CAILAGGLNTGELFF	TGCGCCATTCTAGCGGGGGGCTTGAACACCGGGGAGCTGTTTTTT
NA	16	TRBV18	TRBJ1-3	CASSPLRESSGNTIYF	TGTGCCAGCTCACCTCTCAGGGAAAGTAGTGGAAACACCATATATTTT
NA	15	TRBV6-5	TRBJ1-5	CASSRMAGHDQPQHF	TGTGCCAGCAGCCGCATGGCAGGCCACGATCAGCCCCAGCATTTT
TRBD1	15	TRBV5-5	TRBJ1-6	CASSLQGIRDSPLHF	TGTGCCAGCAGCTTACAGGGGATTAGGGATTCACCCCTCCACTTT
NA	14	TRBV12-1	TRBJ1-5	CASSFRTSNQPQHF	TGTGCCAGCAGCTTTCGAACAAGCAATCAGCCCCAGCATTTT
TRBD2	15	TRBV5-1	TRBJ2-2	CASSLREGRSGELFF	TGCGCCAGCAGCTTGCGGGAGGGCCGGTCCGGGGAGCTGTTTTTT
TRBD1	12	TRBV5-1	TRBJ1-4	CASSSGQGKLFF	TGCGCCAGCAGCTCTGGACAGGGGAAACTGTTTTTT
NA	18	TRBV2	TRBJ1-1	CASSPWGGGGEGYGEAFF	TGTGCCAGCAGCCCGTGGGGGGGTGGGGGCGAGGGCTACGGTGAAGCTTTCTTT
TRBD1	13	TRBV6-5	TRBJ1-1	CASSRDRHTEAFF	TGTGCCAGCAGCCGGGACAGACACACTGAAGCTTTCTTT
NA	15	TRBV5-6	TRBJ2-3	CASSFEGVYTDTQYF	TGTGCCAGCAGCTTCGAAGGGGTATACACAGATACGCAGTATTTT
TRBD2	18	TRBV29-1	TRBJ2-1	CSTQGAGIAGGPHNEQFF	TGCAGCACCCAGGGGGCAGGGATAGCGGGAGGGCCACACAATGAGCAGTTCTTC
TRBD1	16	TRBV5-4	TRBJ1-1	CASSSGTGVVGTEAFF	TGTGCCAGCAGTTCCGGGACAGGGGTGGTGGGCACTGAAGCTTTCTTT
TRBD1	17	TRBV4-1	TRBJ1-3	CASSQEALGQAGNTIYF	TGCGCCAGCAGCCAAGAGGCATTGGGACAGGCTGGAAACACCATATATTTT
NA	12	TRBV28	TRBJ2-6	CASESSANVLTF	TGTGCCAGCGAGTCCTCGGCCAACGTCCTGACTTTC
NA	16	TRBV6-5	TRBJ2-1	CASSYASESSYNEQFF	TGTGCCAGCAGTTACGCTAGCGAGAGCTCCTACAATGAGCAGTTCTTC
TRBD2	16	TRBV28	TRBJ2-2	CASSLRLAGGTGELFF	TGTGCCAGCAGTTTAAGACTAGCGGGAGGTACCGGGGAGCTGTTTTTT
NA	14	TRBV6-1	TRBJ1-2	CASSLTGANYGYTF	TGTGCCAGCAGCCTAACCGGGGCTAACTATGGCTACACCTTC